The clone carrying this T cell receptor beta chain was seen only a few times. The data belong to a study of response to subunit inactivated influenza vaccine. V was pared by 1 base and J by 4 bases, with 10 bases between. The CDR3 runs 13 residues. The germline gives CDR1 DFQATT, CDR2 SNEGSKA (reference sequence). From the RT-PCR reads, TCRdb called clonotypes with MiXCR, one entry per CDR3 protein. This sample yields 560,000 or so distinct CDR3 sequences, of which 7.5% to 8.5% are seen a single time; 10% to 15% belongs to the top ten. Source: PBMCs from blood, taken less than 25 months after vaccination. The V call is TRBV20-1, the J call TRBJ1-1; D may be TRBD1 (6 bases). The receptor's source is a man aged 50-75 years who received an inactivated influenza vaccine. The CDR3 is CSARGGGVTEAFF. The CDR3, as DNA: TGCAGTGCTAGAGGTGGGGGCGTCACTGAAGCTTTCTTT.